A selection of T cell receptor beta chains follows, all from one sample in a study of Graves' ophthalmopathy and Graves' hyperthyroidism. TCRdb re-called the multiplex PCR reads with MiXCR, one entry per CDR3 protein. The sample holds 450,000 to 600,000 distinct CDR3 sequences, 39% seen once. Sequenced material: peripheral blood or thyroid tissue (not recorded which). Every receptor here comes from an adult man with Graves' hyperthyroidism. Both conserved end residues are part of each CDR3.

TRBV19	CASSMVGFGELFF
TRBV6-6	CASRTNLDRVTGELFF
TRBV20-1	CSARRTVTGELFF
TRBV2	CACEMRETQYF
TRBV12-5	CASGLIGRSDQPQHF
TRBV7-2	CASSGRGKGGGNTIYF
TRBV7-3	CASSARTGSNYGYTIYF
TRBV20-1	CSARDLGSRSHF
TRBV15	CATSRTGDQTQYF
TRBV6-6	CASTGRENTGELFF
TRBV29-1	CSVLGTSYNEQFF
TRBV19	CASSIRQGMSYEQYF
TRBV4-2	CASSQDPGINQPQHF
TRBV29-1	CSVPDRGGYGYTF
TRBV7-2	CASSEKPSGANVLTF
TRBV5-5	CASSWRGIYEQYF
TRBV19	CASIQGRGSNQPQHF
TRBV6-5	CASTLSGGGGELFF
TRBV2	CASRTSWGDEQYF
TRBV12-3/TRBV12-4	CASRDGHYGYTF
TRBV20-1	CSARDSSGDYNEQYF
TRBV6-2/TRBV6-3	CASHSPNTEAFF
TRBV5-6	CASGPVGSGANVLTF
TRBV29-1	CSVAGTGVEQYF
TRBV20-1	CSARDWGGDRTEAFF
TRBV25-1	CASSVEDEEAYEQYF
TRBV7-9	CASSLEGEWDILYGYTF
TRBV10-1	CASSPGTAMTF
TRBV20-1	CSASSGIQETQYF
TRBV2	CASSELGQALIYGYTF
TRBV24-1	CATSAAGVAGDQETQYF
TRBV20-1	CSAKTLREKSSYEQYF
TRBV20-1	CSARPDRGGYEQYF
TRBV7-9	CASRRGQRYGYTF
TRBV7-3	CASSTRAGYERYF
TRBV7-9	CASSLEGLASQTQYF
TRBV28	CASSPSDGSRTQYF
TRBV10-3	CAISGERTDQPQYF
TRBV7-3	CASSSRGQGNTIYF
TRBV20-1	CSARDRADYGYTF
TRBV13	CASSLGGGF
TRBV6-5	CASKRTGPSYEQYF
TRBV4-1	CASSQEFTGGGNQPQHF
TRBV2	CASSGQGENTEAFF
TRBV10-2	CASKTGNPRETQYF
TRBV6-1	CASSEALRLETQYF
TRBV7-3	CASSRGGIEQFF
TRBV20-1	CSAGGALNQPQHF
TRBV6-6	CASSTPVKLFF
TRBV2	CASSVTTVQPQHF
TRBV19	CASSITAGGPQPQHF
TRBV7-9	CASSQVLVQEWFF
TRBV11-2	CASSSFGAAYEQYF
TRBV25-1	CASSAPGWDTGELFF
TRBV11-2	CASSLDSAGRYEQYF
TRBV7-8	CASSFTDRGEKLFF
TRBV10-3	CASSDRGRGNTIYF